What follows are 14 T cell receptor beta chains derived from one specimen sequenced in a study of vaccination effects on CD4 cells after COVID-19. CD4+ T cell isolation took place after 10 days of culture. These receptors have no identified antigens. The data were produced by immunoSEQ multiplex PCR, yet TCRdb's version contains in-frame clones alone and is incomplete. Among around 40,000 clones, approximately 71% were seen once, and the ten largest hold 4% to 5%. The specimen was CD4+ T cells from PBMCs cultured without peptide, collected before COVID-19 vaccination. These receptors came from a human donor who received a COVID-19 vaccine.

The chain is built from TRBV6-5 and TRBJ2-5; 7 bases agree with TRBD1. The length of the CDR3 is 14 residues. V was pared by 6 bases and J by 4 bases, with 8 bases of the junction left unmatched. Germline loops: CDR1 MNHEY, CDR2 SVGAGI. The CDR3, as DNA: TGTGCCAGCAGGCGACAGGGTCCGGGAGAGACCCAGTACTTC. Protein product: CASRRQGPGETQYF.

The chain recombines TRBV9 with TRBJ2-5; TRBD1 matches 11 bases. Losses at the gene ends were 10 bases for V and 5 bases for J; bases not matched to a gene: 19. Germline CDR1 SGDLS, CDR2 YYNGEE. The CDR3 is 17 amino acids. The CDR3 region has the DNA TGTGCCCGCCGAGGGTCCATACGCGGGACAGGGGGGGAGACCCAGTACTTC. Its translation is CARRGSIRGTGGETQYF. Variable domain in full (rest from reference TRBV9 and TRBJ2-5): DSGVTQTPKHLITATGQRVTLRCSPRSGDLSVYWYQQSLDQGLQFLIQYYNGEERAKGNILERFSAQQFPDLHSELNLSSLELGDSALYFCARRGSIRGTGGETQYFGPGTRLLVL.

The chain joins TRBV7-9 to TRBJ2-1; 9 bases are shared with TRBD2. The CDR3 runs to 17 residues. Germline loops: CDR1 SEHNR, CDR2 FQNEAQ (reference sequence). V lost 8 bases and J lost 7; bases outside the gene matches: 18. The CDR3: CASCSGVAGVGWNEQFF. The CDR3 coding sequence is TGTGCCAGCTGCTCGGGGGTAGCGGGAGTAGGTTGGAATGAGCAGTTCTTC.

The genes are TRBV28 and TRBJ2-7; D not resolved. This CDR3 region has 13 residues. Germline V gene sequence: CDR1 MDHEN, CDR2 SYDVKM. Deletions cut 7 bases from V and 3 bases from J, with 13 bases between. CDR3 bases: TGTGCCAGCACTGGGCAACCTGACTACGAGCAGTACTTC. Translating gives CASTGQPDYEQYF.

This clone was observed a few times. V gene TRBV5-1 combines with J gene TRBJ1-4; D is unresolved. Germline CDR1 and CDR2: SGHRS and YFSETQ. With 4 bases removed from V and 3 bases from J, the gap between germline ends came to 22 bases. The CDR3 is 18 residues long. The chain's CDR3 is CASSPGRLGPLSNEKLFF. The CDR3 region has the DNA TGCGCCAGCAGCCCGGGAAGACTTGGGCCCTTATCTAATGAAAAACTGTTTTTT.

The CDR3 region is CASSVRLAGAEETQYF. For the CDR3, the DNA is TGTGCCAGCAGCGTCCGACTAGCGGGGGCTGAAGAGACCCAGTACTTC. The genes are TRBV11-2 and TRBJ2-5; TRBD2 matches 12 bases. The CDR3 is 16 amino acids. The V gene end was trimmed by 5 bases and the J gene end by 3 bases; junction bases not matched to a gene: 7. The germline CDR1 and CDR2 sequences are SGHAT and FQNNGV.

The chain carries TRBV2 and TRBJ1-4, with TRBD1 as a possible D gene (6 bases). V was pared by 9 bases and J by 5 bases, with 13 bases between. The CDR3 consists of 13 residues. CDR1 and CDR2 (germline): SNHLY, FYNNEI. The CDR3 spells CASAGANNEKLFF. As DNA, the CDR3 is TGTGCCAGTGCGGGGGCGAACAATGAAAAACTGTTTTTT.

This chain links TRBV6-5 with TRBJ2-3; TRBD1 matches at 7 bases. V shed 6 bases and J 1 base; nucleotides not matched to a gene: 4. Germline lookup yields CDR1 MNHEY and CDR2 SVGAGI. The length of the CDR3 is 14 residues. The CDR3, as DNA: TGTGCCAGCAGCCCCGGACAGGGCACAGATACGCAGTATTTT. Protein sequence: CASSPGQGTDTQYF.

V usage is TRBV7-9 and J usage is TRBJ1-6, with D possibly being TRBD1 (5 bases). Germline CDR1 is SEHNR and CDR2 is FQNEAQ (reference sequence). The CDR3 is 14 residues long. Trimming pared 4 bases from V and 7 bases from J, leaving 11 bases between. The CDR3, as DNA: TGTGCCAGCAGCTCCGGGGGAGGAAATTCACCCCTCCACTTT. Protein sequence: CASSSGGGNSPLHF.

The chain has TRBV5-1 and TRBJ1-1; D remains ambiguous. The CDR3 consists of 13 residues. Trimming left V 0 bases short and J 1 base short, with 4 bases between. Per the germline V gene, CDR1 is SGHRS and CDR2 is YFSETQ. The CDR3 region has the DNA TGCGCCAGCAGCTTGGGTGGGAACACTGAAGCTTTCTTT. Translated: CASSLGGNTEAFF.

This rearrangement joins TRBV5-3 to TRBJ1-4; no reliable D call. TRBV5-3 is treated as an ORF (open reading frame) with a function not yet certain. The CDR3 extends over 14 amino acids. V lost 1 base, J lost 6 bases, and 10 bases lay in between. The CDR3 here is CARSLRPVDEKLFF. CDR3 sequence (DNA): TGTGCCAGAAGCTTGCGCCCTGTAGATGAAAAACTGTTTTTT.

This clone was seen a single time. The chain recombines TRBV7-8 with TRBJ2-1; D gene uncertain. Trimming cost V 5 bases and J 1 base, with 15 bases left between them. CDR3 length: 16 residues. Germline lookup yields CDR1 SGHVS and CDR2 FQNEAQ. Here the CDR3 reads CASSPMRGISYNEQFF. In DNA, the CDR3 is TGTGCCAGCAGCCCTATGCGCGGAATATCCTACAATGAGCAGTTCTTC. The full variable domain, in which reference TRBV7-8 and TRBJ2-1 provide the parts outside the CDR3, is GAGVSQSPRYKVAKRGQDVALRCDPISGHVSLFWYQQALGQGPEFLTYFQNEAQLDKSGLPSDRFFAERPEGSVSTLKIQRTQQEDSAVYLCASSPMRGISYNEQFFGPGTRLTVL.

The rearrangement uses TRBV5-1 and TRBJ1-2; D possibly corresponds to TRBD1 (5 bases). CDR3 size: 14 residues. V gave up 0 bases and J gave up 8 bases, with 14 bases separating them. Looked up from germline, CDR1 is SGHRS and CDR2 is YFSETQ. This CDR3 is CASSLERAGDGYTF. The CDR3, as DNA: TGCGCCAGCAGCTTGGAGCGCGCGGGGGACGGCTACACCTTC.

This chain connects TRBV20-1 to TRBJ2-1; tentatively, D is TRBD2 (5 bases). CDR1 DFQATT and CDR2 SNEGSKA come from the germline V gene (reference sequence). Trimming cost V 3 bases and J 5 bases, with 11 bases left between them. The CDR3 sequence is 13 residues long. CDR3 sequence: CSASRVGNNEQFF. The CDR3 DNA reads as TGCAGTGCTAGTCGCGTCGGGAACAATGAGCAGTTCTTC.